This TCR beta chain originates from a study of shared clonotypes between healthy human individuals. Adult Caucasians living in Nashville, Tennessee made up all of the donors. The CDR3 contains 15 residues. CDR1 SGHDT and CDR2 YYEEEE come from the germline V gene. V was shortened by 0 bases and J by 2 bases, with 8 bases between the two germline ends. Deep was the level at which the assay was run. Some clones are missing from TCRdb's copy, which holds only in-frame ones; the method was immunoSEQ multiplex PCR. The top ten clones hold roughly 1.5% of a sample with 980,000 or so clones, 70% to 85% of them seen once. Concerning this clone itself: Its antigen is still unknown.

Study findings and constraints: The sole specimen, blood, was sampled, and tissue repertoires likely differ.

The origin of this receptor is a man aged 18 to 29 in good health. The sequenced sample was memory CD4+ T cells sorted from blood. The subset here: CD45RA-negative fraction. The chain uses TRBV5-6 and TRBJ2-2; the D gene is possibly TRBD1 (6 bases). Written as DNA, the CDR3 is TGTGCCAGCAGCTTGGGAGGGGGTAACACCGGGGAGCTGTTTTTT. Translating it yields CASSLGGGNTGELFF.